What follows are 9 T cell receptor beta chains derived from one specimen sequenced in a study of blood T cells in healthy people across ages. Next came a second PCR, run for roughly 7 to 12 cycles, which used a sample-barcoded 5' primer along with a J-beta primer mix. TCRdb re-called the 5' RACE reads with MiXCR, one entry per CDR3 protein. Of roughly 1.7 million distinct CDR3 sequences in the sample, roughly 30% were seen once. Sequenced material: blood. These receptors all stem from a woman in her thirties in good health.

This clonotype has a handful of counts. The CDR3 sequence: CASSSGGFPSPLHF. The CDR3 DNA sequence: TGTGCCAGCTCCTCCGGAGGGTTCCCCTCACCCCTCCACTTT. This sequence joins TRBV27 and TRBJ1-6; unclear D gene. This CDR3 is built from 14 residues. Germline loops: CDR1 MNHEY, CDR2 SMNVEV (reference sequence). Trimming pared 8 bases from V and 10 bases from J, leaving 18 bases between.

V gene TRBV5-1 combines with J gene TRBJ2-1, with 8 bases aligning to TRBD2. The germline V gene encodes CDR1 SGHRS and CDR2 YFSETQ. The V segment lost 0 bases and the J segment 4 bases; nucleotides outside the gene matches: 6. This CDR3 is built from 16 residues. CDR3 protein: CASSLGGGPKYNEQFF. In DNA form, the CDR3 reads TGCGCCAGCAGCTTGGGCGGGGGGCCGAAGTACAATGAGCAGTTCTTC.

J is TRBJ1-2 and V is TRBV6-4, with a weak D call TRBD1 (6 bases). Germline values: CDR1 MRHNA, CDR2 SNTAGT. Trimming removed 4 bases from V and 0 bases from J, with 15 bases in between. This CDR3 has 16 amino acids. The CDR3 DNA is TGTGCCAGCAGTGGGTCTCAGGACAGACCTAACTATGGCTACACCTTC. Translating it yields CASSGSQDRPNYGYTF.

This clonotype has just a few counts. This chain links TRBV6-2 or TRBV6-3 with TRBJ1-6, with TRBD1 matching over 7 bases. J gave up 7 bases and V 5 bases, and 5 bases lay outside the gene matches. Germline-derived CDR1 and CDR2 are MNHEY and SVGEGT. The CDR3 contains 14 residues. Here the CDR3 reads CASSGRTGNSPLHF. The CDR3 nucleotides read TGTGCCAGCAGTGGACGGACAGGCAATTCACCCCTCCACTTT.

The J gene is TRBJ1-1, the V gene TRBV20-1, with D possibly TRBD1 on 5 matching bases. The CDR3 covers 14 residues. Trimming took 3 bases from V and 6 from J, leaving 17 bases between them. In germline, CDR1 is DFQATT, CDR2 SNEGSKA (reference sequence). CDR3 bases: TGCAGTGCTAGCGCGCGGGACTTCTATGCTGAAGCTTTCTTT. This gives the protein CSASARDFYAEAFF.

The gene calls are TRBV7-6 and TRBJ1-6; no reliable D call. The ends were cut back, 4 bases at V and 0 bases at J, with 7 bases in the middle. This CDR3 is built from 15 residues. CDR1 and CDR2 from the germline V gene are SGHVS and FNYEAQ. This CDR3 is CASSSQSSYNSPLHF. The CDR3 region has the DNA TGTGCCAGCAGCTCACAGAGCTCCTATAATTCACCCCTCCACTTT.

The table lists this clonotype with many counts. CDR3 protein: CASRVSTDTQYF. The CDR3 region has the DNA TGTGCCAGCAGAGTGAGCACAGATACGCAGTATTTT. This sequence joins TRBV12-3 or TRBV12-4 and TRBJ2-3; no clear D. V was trimmed by 6 bases and J by 0 bases, leaving 4 bases between them. The CDR3 totals 12 residues.

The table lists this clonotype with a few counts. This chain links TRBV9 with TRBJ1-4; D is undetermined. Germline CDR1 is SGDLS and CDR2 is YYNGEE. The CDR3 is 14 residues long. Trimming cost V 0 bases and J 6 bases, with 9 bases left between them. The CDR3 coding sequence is TGTGCCAGCAGCGTAGCGTCGGAGGATGAAAAACTGTTTTTT. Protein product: CASSVASEDEKLFF.

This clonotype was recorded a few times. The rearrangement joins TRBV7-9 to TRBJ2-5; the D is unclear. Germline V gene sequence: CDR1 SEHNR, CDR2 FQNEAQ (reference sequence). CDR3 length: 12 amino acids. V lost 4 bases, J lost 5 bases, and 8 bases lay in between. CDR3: CASSSLFETQYF. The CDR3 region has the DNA TGTGCCAGCAGCTCCTTATTCGAGACCCAGTACTTC.